The 15 T cell receptor beta chains below all came from one sample that was sequenced in a study of CD8 T cells in ankylosing spondylitis (dated by TCRdb to the late 2010s). The research as a whole found: Blood from ankylosing spondylitis patients appeared to be characterized by a TCR beta motif made up of fewer than ten highly homologous amino acid variants.

No cognate antigen is known for these TCRs. The library relied on 5' RACE. Sequencing took place on an Illumina HiSeq 2500. TCRdb reworked the public reads: Q25 trimming with fastp, MiXCR clone assembly, productive beta chains retained. Every distinct CDR3 protein forms one entry, paired with its most common genes and DNA. For this sample the table gives hundreds of thousands of distinct CDR3 sequences, of which roughly 25% were detected only once. The ten largest clones add up to 0.89% of the sample. The specimen sequenced was blood, either unsorted or a sorted T cell fraction (not recorded which). The receptors stem from a male donor with ankylosing spondylitis.

The rearrangement uses TRBV12-3 or TRBV12-4 and TRBJ1-5; D is unclear. Trimming stripped 2 bases from V and 1 base from J, with 6 bases between. This CDR3 region has 14 residues. The CDR3 sequence is CASSLFGSNQPQHF. DNA for the CDR3: TGTGCCAGCAGTTTATTTGGGAGCAATCAGCCCCAGCATTTT.

The chain is built from TRBV20-1 and TRBJ2-7, with 7 nucleotides matching TRBD1. The CDR3 runs 13 residues. The J segment lost 5 bases and the V segment lost 3 bases, leaving 7 bases of the junction unmatched. In germline, CDR1 is DFQATT, CDR2 SNEGSKA (reference sequence). The DNA of the CDR3 is TGCAGTGCTAGCGTACACAGGGGAAACGAGCAGTACTTC. This codes for CSASVHRGNEQYF.

The chain uses TRBV3-1 and TRBJ2-1; D unresolved. The CDR3 is made up of 14 amino acids. V lost 3 bases and J 8 bases, leaving 14 bases between the germline ends. CDR1 and CDR2 from the germline V gene are LGHDT and YNNKEL (reference sequence). The CDR3, as DNA: TGTGCCAGCAGCCAGGGCCCCCGATGGTATGAGCAGTTCTTC. This encodes CASSQGPRWYEQFF.

At least ten counts were recorded for this clonotype. The V call is TRBV7-6, the J call TRBJ2-1; tentative D call: TRBD2 (5 bases). V was pared by 7 bases and J by 0 bases, with 10 bases between. The V gene's germline CDR1 is SGHVS and CDR2 FNYEAQ. CDR3 length equals 14 residues. CDR3 DNA: TGTGCCAGCACCCCTGGGAGCTCCTACAATGAGCAGTTCTTC. Its translation is CASTPGSSYNEQFF. The whole variable domain, filled in from reference TRBV7-6 and TRBJ2-1, reads GAGVSQSPRYKVTKRGQDVALRCDPISGHVSLYWYRQALGQGPEFLTYFNYEAQQDKSGLPNDRFSAERPEGSISTLTIQRTEQRDSAMYRCASTPGSSYNEQFFGPGTRLTVL.

The table lists this clonotype with a count of one. The chain combines TRBV7-9 with TRBJ1-1; 9 nucleotides match TRBD1. CDR3 length: 13 amino acids. In germline, CDR1 is SEHNR, CDR2 FQNEAQ (reference sequence). V lost 4 bases to trimming and J lost 5 bases; unmatched junction nucleotides: 2. The CDR3 bases are TGTGCCAGCAGCTATGGGACAGGGACTGAAGCTTTCTTT. Amino acid sequence: CASSYGTGTEAFF.

This clonotype was observed a handful of times. Written as DNA, the CDR3 is TGTGCCAGCAGCCAAATCAGGGGCCGGTCCTACAATGAGCAGTTCTTC. It yields the protein CASSQIRGRSYNEQFF. V is TRBV7-8 and J is TRBJ2-1, with D possibly TRBD1 on 6 matching bases. Germline V gene lookup returns CDR1 SGHVS and CDR2 FQNEAQ. Trimming took 5 bases from V and 1 from J, leaving 15 bases between them. The CDR3 has 16 residues.

The chain couples TRBV2 to TRBJ1-2, with a tentative D call TRBD1 (5 bases). Germline V gene lookup returns CDR1 SNHLY and CDR2 FYNNEI. The CDR3 length is 13 residues. V lost 6 bases and J lost 7, with 15 bases in between. This chain's CDR3 is CASSSNGGSGYTF. The CDR3 DNA follows: TGTGCCAGCAGCTCTAACGGGGGGTCTGGCTACACCTTC.

This clonotype was seen only a few times. The gene calls are TRBV5-1 and TRBJ2-7; 8 bases fit TRBD1. CDR1 is SGHRS, CDR2 YFSETQ, per germline. The J segment lost 4 bases and the V segment lost 4 bases, leaving 7 bases of the junction unmatched. CDR3 length equals 14 residues. This CDR3 reads CASSPSGQEYEQYF. The CDR3 nucleotides are TGCGCCAGCAGCCCCTCGGGACAGGAATACGAGCAGTACTTC.

This clonotype was detected a few times. The chain links TRBV15 to TRBJ2-2; D gene ambiguous. The V gene lost 1 base and the J gene lost 3 bases, with 9 bases spanning the gap. Germline CDR1 reads LNHNV; CDR2 reads YYDKDF (reference sequence). The CDR3 is 15 amino acids. This CDR3 reads CATSRVAPDTGELFF. CDR3 bases: TGTGCCACCAGCAGAGTGGCGCCCGACACCGGGGAGCTGTTTTTT. The variable domain in full, completed from reference TRBV15 and TRBJ2-2, reads DAMVIQNPRYQVTQFGKPVTLSCSQTLNHNVMYWYQQKSSQAPKLLFHYYDKDFNNEADTPDNFQSRRPNTSFCFLDIRSPGLGDTAMYLCATSRVAPDTGELFFGEGSRLTVL.

This clonotype has more than one count but fewer than ten. The chain joins TRBV12-3 or TRBV12-4 to TRBJ2-1; D might be TRBD2 (6 bases). The CDR3 is 13 amino acids. V was clipped by 3 bases and J by 8 bases, with 11 bases between them. The CDR3 nucleotides are TGTGCCAGCAGTTTTTCCTGGGGGGATGAGCAGTTCTTC. This gives the protein CASSFSWGDEQFF.

This chain links TRBV20-1 with TRBJ2-1; 7 bases are a match to TRBD1. V trimming: 6 bases; J trimming: 4 bases; junction bases outside the gene matches: 9. Looked up from germline, CDR1 is DFQATT and CDR2 is SNEGSKA (reference sequence). This CDR3 is built from 14 residues. The CDR3 loop reads CSAGRDRQYNEQFF. The CDR3 nucleotides are TGCAGTGCCGGCAGGGACAGACAGTACAATGAGCAGTTCTTC.

The J gene is TRBJ2-1, the V gene TRBV11-2; the D gene is possibly TRBD2 (5 bases). The CDR3 sequence is 18 residues long. From germline, CDR1 is SGHAT and CDR2 FQNNGV. V lost 0 bases and J lost 0, with 15 bases in between. CDR3 protein: CASSLDHNGKISYNEQFF. The DNA for the CDR3 is TGTGCCAGCAGCTTAGATCATAACGGGAAGATCTCCTACAATGAGCAGTTCTTC.

This clonotype was seen a handful of times. This rearrangement joins TRBV11-1 to TRBJ1-1; 10 nucleotides line up with TRBD1. After removal of 2 bases from V and 3 bases from J, the junction contained 12 bases not matched to a gene. CDR1 is SGHAT, CDR2 FQDESV, per germline (reference sequence). This CDR3 has 18 amino acids. Here the CDR3 reads CASSLKTTGGVLHTEAFF. DNA for the CDR3: TGTGCCAGCAGCTTAAAGACGACAGGGGGCGTGTTGCACACTGAAGCTTTCTTT.

This clonotype was counted between two and nine times. The chain has TRBV12-3 or TRBV12-4 and TRBJ1-1, with a tentative D call TRBD1 (6 bases). The CDR3 covers 14 residues. V gave up 2 bases and J gave up 3 bases, with 10 bases separating them. The CDR3 here is CASSLNSGDTEAFF. For the CDR3, the DNA is TGTGCCAGCAGTTTAAATTCAGGGGACACTGAAGCTTTCTTT.

The J gene is TRBJ2-3, the V gene TRBV15; weak D call: TRBD2 (6 bases). CDR1 and CDR2 from the germline V gene are LNHNV and YYDKDF (reference sequence). The CDR3 length is 13 residues. The ends were cut back, 9 bases at V and 2 bases at J, with 12 bases in the middle. As DNA, the CDR3 is TGTGCCACGTTAGCGGAAGACACAGATACGCAGTATTTT. It codes for CATLAEDTDTQYF.